This section outlines one T cell receptor (beta chain) sequence together with its context. The target antigen is unknown. Per germline, CDR1 KGHSH and CDR2 LQKENI. The CDR3 sequence is 17 residues long. V shed 0 bases and J 1 base; nucleotides not matched to a gene: 4. The data belong to a study of cytomegalovirus exposure and HLA in healthy donors. Across the whole study: In a previous analysis, some 110 million unique TCR beta sequences were found from 170 million or so T cells. Study-wide results and caveats: Reported findings show TCR beta sequences accurately forecast HLA-A and HLA-B alleles in most subjects. Association of a missense DCLRE1C variant with TCR beta V- and J-gene trimming was reported in a later analysis. TCR beta chains numbering more than 150 were designated cytomegalovirus-associated.

PCR involved 60 Vbeta and 13 Jbeta primers. Profiling relied on immunoSEQ multiplex PCR, and the TCRdb table lists in-frame clones only, not all of them. This table holds approximately 130,000 clones, more than 65% found once. V gene TRBV18 combines with J gene TRBJ1-5; 9 bases line up with TRBD1. This sequence originates from a man younger than 30 in good health and CMV-seronegative. The sequenced sample was PBMCs. The CDR3 DNA reads as TGTGCCAGCTCACCACCGGGACAGGGAGTAAGCAATCAGCCCCAGCATTTT. It translates to CASSPPGQGVSNQPQHF.